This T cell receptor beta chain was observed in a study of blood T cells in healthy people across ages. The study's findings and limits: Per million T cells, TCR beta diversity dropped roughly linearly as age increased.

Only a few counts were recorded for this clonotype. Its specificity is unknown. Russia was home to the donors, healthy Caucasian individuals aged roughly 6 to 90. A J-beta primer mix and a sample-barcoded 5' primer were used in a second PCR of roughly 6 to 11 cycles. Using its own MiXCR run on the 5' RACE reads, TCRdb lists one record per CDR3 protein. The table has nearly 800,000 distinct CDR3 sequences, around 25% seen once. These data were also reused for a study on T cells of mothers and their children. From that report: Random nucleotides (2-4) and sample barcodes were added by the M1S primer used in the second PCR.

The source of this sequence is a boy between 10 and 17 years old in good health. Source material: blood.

CDR3 DNA: TGTGCCAGCACCAACGGGGGGACAGGGGGCAATCAGCCCCAGCATTTT. This translates into CASTNGGTGGNQPQHF. The rearrangement links TRBV6-2 or TRBV6-3 to TRBJ1-5; TRBD1 agrees at 10 bases. V shed 7 bases, J shed 2 bases, and the junction held 8 bases outside the gene matches. Germline values: CDR1 MNHEY, CDR2 SVGEGT. This CDR3 contains 16 residues.